Presented here are 11 T cell receptor beta chains from one specimen sequenced in a study of T cell responses to AZD1222 COVID-19 vaccine. This table comes from immunoSEQ multiplex PCR, and its TCRdb copy is limited to in-frame clones, with some not included. The sample lists around 140,000 clones, 85% seen once, with around 8% in the top ten. The material was peripheral blood, obtained 28 days after the second dose of the MenACWY control vaccine. These receptors were collected from an adult who received the MenACWY meningococcal vaccine as a control.

This clone appeared a single time. The rearrangement links TRBV7-2 to TRBJ1-2; perhaps TRBD1 as D (6 bases). This CDR3 comprises 14 residues. V lost 1 base and J lost 6, with 12 bases in between. Germline CDR1 SGHTA, CDR2 FQGNSA. CDR3 loop: CASSLGWGRDGYTF. DNA of the CDR3: TGTGCCAGCAGCTTAGGTTGGGGGCGCGATGGCTACACCTTC.

The chain carries TRBV10-3 and TRBJ1-4; a weak D match, TRBD1 (5 bases). Trimming shortened V by 5 bases and J by 8 bases, and 15 bases separated the two germline ends. CDR1 is ENHRY and CDR2 is SYGVKD in the germline V gene. The CDR3 spans 14 residues. The chain's CDR3 is CAISSGAQGEKLFF. CDR3 sequence (DNA): TGTGCCATCAGTTCCGGGGCCCAAGGGGAAAAACTGTTTTTT.

The rearrangement joins TRBV19 to TRBJ1-1; D is possibly TRBD1 (5 bases). CDR1 is LNHDA, CDR2 SQIVND, per germline (reference sequence). V was pared by 3 bases and J by 3 bases, with 11 bases between. CDR3 size: 14 residues. CDR3 nucleotides: TGTGCCAGTAGTATGGAACAGGCCTACACTGAAGCTTTCTTT. Translation gives CASSMEQAYTEAFF. Using reference TRBV19 and TRBJ1-1 for the parts outside the CDR3, the full variable domain is DGGITQSPKYLFRKEGQNVTLSCEQNLNHDAMYWYRQDPGQGLRLIYYSQIVNDFQKGDIAEGYSVSREKKESFPLTVTSAQKNPTAFYLCASSMEQAYTEAFFGQGTRLTVV.

The V gene is TRBV27, the J gene TRBJ1-1; possible D gene TRBD1, 6 bases. The CDR3 spans 16 residues. V lost 10 bases, J lost 4 bases, and 25 bases lay in between. The V gene's germline CDR1 is MNHEY and CDR2 SMNVEV (reference sequence). CDR3 sequence: CATAPGLSQGSTEAFF. CDR3 DNA sequence: TGTGCCACCGCGCCCGGACTATCACAGGGTAGCACTGAAGCTTTCTTT.

V and J are TRBV28 and TRBJ1-2, with TRBD1 matching 12 bases. Germline V gene data show CDR1 as MDHEN and CDR2 as SYDVKM. The CDR3 has 15 amino acids. V was clipped by 4 bases and J by 8 bases; unmatched bases: 8. The CDR3 here is CASSSYLGTGGGYTF. Written as DNA, the CDR3 is TGTGCCAGCAGTTCCTACCTTGGGACAGGGGGCGGCTACACCTTC.

This clone was recorded a few times. The chain is built from TRBV4-1 and TRBJ1-2, with a tentative D call TRBD1 (5 bases). V was trimmed by 3 bases and J by 2 bases, leaving 10 bases between them. The CDR3 runs 14 residues. Germline CDR1 reads MGHRA; CDR2 reads YSYEKL. The CDR3 reads CASSQLAGNYGYTF. The CDR3 nucleotides read TGCGCCAGCAGCCAGCTCGCAGGGAACTATGGCTACACCTTC.

J is TRBJ1-4 and V is TRBV19; 12 positions agree with TRBD1. V trimming: 6 bases; J trimming: 10 bases; junction bases outside the gene matches: 9. The CDR3 runs 15 residues. Germline V gene sequence: CDR1 LNHDA, CDR2 SQIVND (reference sequence). The CDR3 coding sequence is TGTGCCAGTAGCGGGACAGGGGGCCCGGAGGTAAAACTGTTTTTT. Protein sequence: CASSGTGGPEVKLFF.

This rearrangement joins TRBV11-3 to TRBJ2-3; 12 nucleotides align to TRBD2. Germline V gene data show CDR1 as SGHNT and CDR2 as YENEEA. This CDR3 has 16 amino acids. V trimming: 5 bases; J trimming: 4 bases; junction bases outside the gene matches: 7. The CDR3 sequence: CASSQTSGRPSDTQYF. The CDR3 region has the DNA TGTGCCAGCAGCCAAACTAGCGGGAGGCCGTCAGATACGCAGTATTTT.

This clone was observed a single time. The CDR3 protein is CASSARQGETQYF. Written as DNA, the CDR3 is TGTGCCAGCAGCGCCCGCCAGGGAGAGACCCAGTACTTC. The J gene is TRBJ2-5, the V gene TRBV9; D possibly corresponds to TRBD1 (5 bases). In germline, CDR1 is SGDLS, CDR2 YYNGEE. CDR3 size: 13 residues. Trimming removed 3 bases from V and 4 bases from J, with 10 bases in between.

This chain links TRBV7-2 with TRBJ2-1; D possibly corresponds to TRBD2 (5 bases). The CDR3 is made up of 19 amino acids. Per the germline V gene, CDR1 is SGHTA and CDR2 is FQGNSA. V dropped 6 bases and J dropped 0 bases, with 24 bases sitting between them. CDR3 protein: CASRRKVGRAESSYNEQFF. CDR3 DNA: TGTGCCAGCAGACGAAAGGTCGGTCGAGCGGAAAGCTCCTACAATGAGCAGTTCTTC. Looking up the rest from reference TRBV7-2 and TRBJ2-1 gives the full variable domain: GAGVSQSPSNKVTEKGKDVELRCDPISGHTALYWYRQSLGQGLEFLIYFQGNSAPDKSGLPSDRFSAERTGGSVSTLTIQRTQQEDSAVYLCASRRKVGRAESSYNEQFFGPGTRLTVL.

V usage is TRBV7-9 and J usage is TRBJ1-5; D is possibly TRBD1 (5 bases). CDR3 size: 16 residues. Trimming removed 4 bases at V and 2 bases at J, with 15 bases between. The germline gives CDR1 SEHNR, CDR2 FQNEAQ (reference sequence). CDR3 amino acids: CASSSPGTRGNQPQHF. Here the CDR3 DNA reads TGTGCCAGCAGCTCACCCGGGACTAGGGGCAATCAGCCCCAGCATTTT. The whole variable domain, filled in from reference TRBV7-9 and TRBJ1-5, reads DTGVSQNPRHKITKRGQNVTFRCDPISEHNRLYWYRQTLGQGPEFLTYFQNEAQLEKSRLLSDRFSAERPKGSFSTLEIQRTEQGDSAMYLCASSSPGTRGNQPQHFGDGTRLSIL.